These T cell receptor beta chains were read from a single sample in a study of blood T cell repertoires in COVID-19. Measured with immunoSEQ multiplex PCR; TCRdb has only the in-frame clones, and not every one. Of about 370,000 clones in the sample, roughly nine tenths were seen once. The sequencing sample was made of PBMCs or T cells enriched from blood (not recorded which). The receptors stem from a young man who had recovered from COVID-19. The conserved cysteine and the conserved F or W are not part of the CDR3 here. A D gene is named only where the DNA matches it firmly. Clone sizes are given selectively: once, few, many, or a class where the clone is expanded.

clone_size	v_call	j_call	d_call	cdr3_aa
NA	TRBV19	TRBJ2-4	NA	ASSIATYRQRLAKNIQY
NA	TRBV4-3	TRBJ1-3	NA	ASSQVVSSGNTIY
NA	TRBV7-9	TRBJ2-6	NA	ASRPPPRTGANVLT
NA	TRBV19	TRBJ1-1	NA	ASSRDNWLNTEAF
once	TRBV6-5	TRBJ2-7	TRBD2	ASSRDYSYEQY
NA	TRBV19	TRBJ2-3	NA	ASSLGGARADTQY
NA	TRBV27	TRBJ1-1	NA	ASSLGQISWATEAF
NA	TRBV28	TRBJ1-6	NA	ASSNAGGAYSPLH
NA	TRBV30	TRBJ2-7	TRBD1	AWSRGQGSHEQY
NA	TRBV13	TRBJ1-1	TRBD1	ASSLHPDRGAAEAF
NA	TRBV30	TRBJ2-1	NA	AWSLTSLGQF
NA	TRBV7-2	TRBJ2-5	TRBD1	ASSPRQGSKTQY
NA	TRBV5-1	TRBJ1-4	TRBD1	ASRGGQDKNEKLF
once	TRBV6-5	TRBJ2-3	NA	ASRGLGGGADTQY
NA	TRBV25-1	TRBJ2-4	NA	ASSDLLGSTKNIQY
NA	TRBV6-5	TRBJ2-1	TRBD2	TSSYTTSGNNEQF
NA	TRBV12-5	TRBJ2-2	NA	ASGFEGVGELF